The 16 T cell receptor beta chains below were found in one sample sequenced in a study of T cell responses to AZD1222 COVID-19 vaccine (dated by TCRdb to the early 2020s). Receptors were amplified or captured by the immunoSEQ multiplex PCR assay. Sourced from immuneACCESS, this table was stored by TCRdb with only in-frame sequences that have V and J called. A share of the clones is absent; for the studies checked, an unresolved V gene accounts for under half, and the remainder has no known explanation. The sample records some 130,000 clones, 88% of which are singletons. Under 20% of the sample belongs to the ten largest clones. In light of the paper, this sample's time point label describes: baseline before first vaccination. What the treatment or condition label conveys for this sample: meningococcal conjugate vaccine given as trial control. Sequences were derived from peripheral blood, sampled on day 0 of MenACWY control vaccination. The receptors here all came from an adult in good health.

This chain's CDR3 is CASSLGGVTQPQHF. In nucleotides, the CDR3 is TGCGCCAGCAGCTTGGGAGGGGTGACTCAGCCCCAGCATTTT. The chain couples TRBV5-1 to TRBJ1-5, with a possible D match to TRBD1 (5 bases). V was cut by 0 bases and J by 6 bases, with 10 bases left in between. The CDR3 runs 14 residues. The germline gives CDR1 SGHRS, CDR2 YFSETQ. Full variable domain (missing parts from reference TRBV5-1 and TRBJ1-5): KAGVTQTPRYLIKTRGQQVTLSCSPISGHRSVSWYQQTPGQGLQFLFEYFSETQRNKGNFPGRFSGRQFSNSRSEMNVSTLELGDSALYLCASSLGGVTQPQHFGDGTRLSIL.

This chain joins TRBV30 and TRBJ2-5; the match to TRBD2 covers 8 bases. With 2 bases clipped from V and 5 bases from J, the junction kept 7 bases outside the gene matches. CDR3 length: 14 amino acids. Germline V gene sequence: CDR1 GTSNPN, CDR2 SVGIG (reference sequence). This CDR3 reads CAWSRSGSTETQYF. In DNA, the CDR3 is TGTGCCTGGAGTCGGAGCGGGAGTACGGAGACCCAGTACTTC. Supplemented by reference TRBV30 and TRBJ2-5, the full variable domain reads SQTIHQWPATLVQPVGSPLSLECTVEGTSNPNLYWYRQAAGRGLQLLFYSVGIGQISSEVPQNLSASRPQDRQFILSSKKLLLSDSGFYLCAWSRSGSTETQYFGPGTRLLVL.

This chain links TRBV5-1 with TRBJ2-2, with 7 bases matching TRBD1. The CDR3 is 17 amino acids. Germline V gives CDR1 SGHRS, CDR2 YFSETQ. V gave up 3 bases and J gave up 3 bases; unmatched junction bases: 11. The CDR3 spells CASSSSSTGIDTGELFF. The DNA for the CDR3 is TGCGCCAGCAGCTCCTCCTCGACAGGGATCGACACCGGGGAGCTGTTTTTT. The complete variable domain, with remaining parts taken from reference TRBV5-1 and TRBJ2-2, reads KAGVTQTPRYLIKTRGQQVTLSCSPISGHRSVSWYQQTPGQGLQFLFEYFSETQRNKGNFPGRFSGRQFSNSRSEMNVSTLELGDSALYLCASSSSSTGIDTGELFFGEGSRLTVL.

As to this clone: Different DNA sequences within this sample yield the same CDR3. The chain is built from TRBV5-1 and TRBJ1-2, with a tentative D call TRBD1 (5 bases). The V end was cut by 3 bases, the J end by 4 bases, with 10 bases between. Germline CDR1 reads SGHRS; CDR2 reads YFSETQ. This CDR3 has 13 amino acids. The CDR3 here is CASSSQGGYGYTF. In nucleotides, the CDR3 is TGCGCCAGCAGCTCGCAGGGTGGCTATGGCTACACCTTC.

V usage is TRBV28 and J usage is TRBJ1-1, with D possibly TRBD1 on 6 matching bases. CDR1 MDHEN and CDR2 SYDVKM come from the germline V gene. Trimming took off 4 bases at V and 7 bases at J, with 13 bases between the two ends. CDR3 size: 13 residues. CDR3 sequence reads: CASSWDTRGEAFF. For the CDR3, the DNA is TGTGCCAGCAGTTGGGACACCCGGGGTGAAGCTTTCTTT.

V gene TRBV5-4 combines with J gene TRBJ2-1, with 14 nucleotides matching TRBD2. Germline lookup yields CDR1 SGHNT and CDR2 YYREEE (reference sequence). V was pared by 6 bases and J by 0 bases, with 11 bases of the junction left unmatched. This CDR3 contains 19 residues. CDR3 coding DNA: TGTGCCAGCACTCCTTCACCGGGACTAGCGGGAGACTCCTACAATGAGCAGTTCTTC. Translated, it gives CASTPSPGLAGDSYNEQFF.

The V gene is TRBV19, the J gene TRBJ1-1; D not certain. Trimming left V 0 bases short and J 3 bases short, with 8 bases between. This CDR3 is 14 amino acids long. The germline gives CDR1 LNHDA, CDR2 SQIVND (reference sequence). CDR3 nucleotide sequence: TGTGCCAGTAGTATAGATGGAGGATACACTGAAGCTTTCTTT. It translates to CASSIDGGYTEAFF. Full variable domain (remainder filled in from reference TRBV19 and TRBJ1-1): DGGITQSPKYLFRKEGQNVTLSCEQNLNHDAMYWYRQDPGQGLRLIYYSQIVNDFQKGDIAEGYSVSREKKESFPLTVTSAQKNPTAFYLCASSIDGGYTEAFFGQGTRLTVV.

This sequence joins TRBV11-1 and TRBJ1-4, with D possibly TRBD1 on 5 matching bases. The CDR3 has 13 amino acids. Trimming shortened V by 4 bases and J by 7 bases, and 10 bases separated the two germline ends. From germline, CDR1 is SGHAT and CDR2 FQDESV (reference sequence). The CDR3 protein is CASSSREREKLFF. Here the CDR3 DNA reads TGTGCCAGCAGCTCCAGGGAACGTGAAAAACTGTTTTTT.

The genes are TRBV28 and TRBJ2-4, with 7 bases fitting TRBD1. The CDR3 consists of 14 residues. CDR1 is MDHEN, CDR2 SYDVKM, per germline. Unmatched junction bases numbered 0, after V lost 3 bases and J lost 1 base. Here the CDR3 reads CASSLTGAKNIQYF. CDR3 DNA: TGTGCCAGCAGTTTGACAGGGGCCAAAAACATTCAGTACTTC.

This chain connects TRBV10-2 to TRBJ2-7; the D gene is possibly TRBD2 (6 bases). The CDR3 sequence is 15 residues long. Germline CDR1 and CDR2: WSHSY and SAAADI. V lost 10 bases and J lost 0, with 19 bases in between. The CDR3 is CATQARDLSSYEQYF. DNA for the CDR3: TGCGCCACACAAGCTAGGGACTTGAGCTCCTACGAGCAGTACTTC.

The rearrangement links TRBV11-2 to TRBJ2-1; TRBD2 matches at 14 bases. Germline lookup yields CDR1 SGHAT and CDR2 FQNNGV. The V gene end was trimmed by 4 bases and the J gene end by 12 bases; junction bases not matched to a gene: 8. The CDR3 runs to 15 residues. The CDR3 DNA follows: TGTGCCAGCAGCTACACAGGGACTAGCGGGAGATTGCAGTTCTTC. As protein: CASSYTGTSGRLQFF.

This rearrangement joins TRBV7-3 to TRBJ1-2; 9 bases are shared with TRBD1. This CDR3 comprises 13 residues. Germline V gene lookup returns CDR1 SGHTA and CDR2 FQGTGA. Trimming cost V 5 bases and J 7 bases; bases outside gene matches: 5. The CDR3 region is CASSLGTGLGYTF. CDR3 bases: TGTGCCAGCAGCCTTGGGACAGGGCTTGGCTACACCTTC.

The chain uses TRBV4-1 and TRBJ1-2; D perhaps matches TRBD1 (6 bases). Trimming shortened V by 1 base and J by 8 bases, and 23 bases separated the two germline ends. The length of the CDR3 is 17 residues. CDR1 MGHRA and CDR2 YSYEKL come from the germline V gene. CDR3 DNA sequence: TGCGCCAGCAGCCAAGGTTTGACAGGACCGCGCAGGCAGGGCTACACCTTC. This translates into CASSQGLTGPRRQGYTF.

The J gene is TRBJ1-1, the V gene TRBV2; D remains ambiguous. CDR1 and CDR2 (germline): SNHLY, FYNNEI. Trimming removed 6 bases at V and 3 bases at J, with 11 bases between. The CDR3 consists of 13 residues. The CDR3 reads CASRSDTDTEAFF. CDR3 sequence (DNA): TGTGCCAGCAGATCCGACACGGACACTGAAGCTTTCTTT.

This sequence joins TRBV10-1 and TRBJ2-3; D unresolved. Germline V gene data show CDR1 as WNHNN and CDR2 as SYGVQD (reference sequence). There are 14 residues in the CDR3. The ends were cut back, 0 bases at V and 3 bases at J, with 7 bases in the middle. DNA for the CDR3: TGCGCCAGCAGTGAGTCTCAAGGGACAGATACGCAGTATTTT. This encodes CASSESQGTDTQYF.

The V and J genes are TRBV19 and TRBJ1-3; D is unresolved. CDR3 length equals 16 residues. CDR1 LNHDA and CDR2 SQIVND come from the germline V gene (reference sequence). Trimming cost V 6 bases and J 0 bases, with 15 bases left between them. The CDR3 nucleotides are TGTGCCAGTAGGCCGGCCACCTCTCTCTCTGGAAACACCATATATTTT. Residues: CASRPATSLSGNTIYF.